The text below deals with one T cell receptor beta chain. The antigen is undetermined. In the same sample, other DNA sequences code for this CDR3. From germline, CDR1 is MDHEN and CDR2 SYDVKM. This CDR3 region has 16 residues. The junction had 5 bases not matched to a gene; V was cut back by 2 bases and J by 5 bases. This sample is part of a study of cytomegalovirus exposure and HLA in healthy donors. The PCR had 60 Vbeta and 13 Jbeta primers. Only in-frame clones appear in the TCRdb table, and some are missing; sequencing was by immunoSEQ multiplex PCR. The table has roughly 99,000 clones, around two thirds seen once; the top ten hold approximately 14%. Findings and limits, study-wide: It was in a later analysis that TCR association rates were seen to vary by HLA locus, highest for DRB1 and lowest for HLA-C.

The sequence derives from a woman aged 40 to 50 in good health and CMV-seropositive. The J gene is TRBJ1-6, the V gene TRBV28; 8 nucleotides line up with TRBD1. Input material: PBMCs. The CDR3 spells CASSLRQGADNSPLHF. As DNA, the CDR3 is TGTGCCAGCAGTTTACGCCAGGGGGCTGATAATTCACCCCTCCACTTT.